These T cell receptor beta chains were read from a single sample in a study of cytomegalovirus exposure and HLA in healthy donors. Here immunoSEQ multiplex PCR was the method, and the copy in TCRdb shows in-frame clones only, minus some. Of approximately 180,000 clones in the sample, 65% to 80% were seen once. Sequencing was carried out using PBMCs. Source of these receptors: a woman in her thirties or forties in good health and CMV-seronegative. Both conserved end residues are trimmed from each CDR3.

V gene,J gene,CDR3 protein
TRBV9,TRBJ2-2,ASSERTGVPGELF
TRBV18,TRBJ2-2,ASSPAGRELF
TRBV4-1,TRBJ2-1,ASSQDDTYNEQF
TRBV7-8,TRBJ1-5,ASSFDRVSNQPQH
TRBV4-2,TRBJ1-4,ASSPDRTNEKLF
TRBV7-2,TRBJ2-3,ASSSALAGVFADTQY
TRBV4-2,TRBJ1-2,ASSQDQAPGQGSNGYT
TRBV7-3,TRBJ2-1,ASSLSSGTNNEQF
TRBV5-4,TRBJ1-6,ASSLGQGGSPLH
TRBV9,TRBJ2-5,ASSVGTSPIQETQY
TRBV10-2,TRBJ2-1,ASRGGGLAGTYNEQF
TRBV19,TRBJ2-1,ASSNHDLTVPEQF
TRBV11-3,TRBJ2-3,ASSQHAGVDTQY
TRBV9,TRBJ2-1,ASSSRETPGGEQF
TRBV5-1,TRBJ2-1,ASSLQGTGVNEQF
TRBV29-1,TRBJ2-7,SAKSGRGYEQY
TRBV9,TRBJ1-2,ASSKMGGKLNYGYT
TRBV5-1,TRBJ2-1,ASSSLLGQGYNEQF
TRBV7-9,TRBJ2-5,ASSYGTGPQETQY
TRBV5-4,TRBJ1-1,ASSLGGQVNTEAF
TRBV4-3,TRBJ1-5,ASSEGVTGGQGQPQH
TRBV27,TRBJ1-1,ASSVTVMNTEAF
TRBV10-3,TRBJ1-1,AISESQNTEAF
TRBV4-3,TRBJ2-7,ASSRGQGSYEQY
TRBV4-1,TRBJ1-5,ASSFRADRGFQPQH
TRBV20-1,TRBJ1-4,SASLDRKLF
TRBV6-5,TRBJ1-2,ASSLGGYYGYT
TRBV7-9,TRBJ1-3,ASSLSSGNSGNTIY
TRBV5-1,TRBJ1-1,ASSLGEGRGRSTEAF
TRBV7-8,TRBJ1-5,ASSSGHLSAQH
TRBV11-2,TRBJ1-4,ASSPSRGDGEKLF
TRBV14,TRBJ1-3,ASSRGGQGASGNTIY
TRBV10-3,TRBJ1-2,ATSERVTFYGYT
TRBV10-3,TRBJ1-2,AISGRDREVSYGYT
TRBV30,TRBJ1-2,AWTQGALYGYT
TRBV7-8,TRBJ2-5,ASSSTLLAGGETQY
TRBV9,TRBJ1-1,ASSVEGLSGAEAF
TRBV2,TRBJ2-7,ASRDTGQVVYEQY
TRBV4-1,TRBJ2-6,ASSQDQGAGANVLT
TRBV30,TRBJ2-7,AWADNSYEQY
TRBV30,TRBJ2-6,AWIAGTGLSGANVLT
TRBV18,TRBJ1-3,ASSRDTISGNTIY
TRBV4-2,TRBJ1-2,ASSQAGVGYT
TRBV5-8,TRBJ1-5,ASSLWIRADSNQPQH
TRBV28,TRBJ1-2,ASSWASYGYT
TRBV5-1,TRBJ2-2,ASSFPSAVTGELF
TRBV4-1,TRBJ2-3,ASSPVSTDTQY
TRBV7-9,TRBJ2-3,ASSLAGAGGRSDTQY
TRBV2,TRBJ2-2,ASSEVENRGPRELF
TRBV5-8,TRBJ2-3,ASRVGLSGTDAQY
TRBV9,TRBJ2-1,ASSGLANNNEQF
TRBV6-1,TRBJ2-4,ASSEQGADKNIQY
TRBV5-1,TRBJ2-2,ASSTGQLRTGELF
TRBV7-8,TRBJ2-2,ASRKVAGGSGGELF